This record looks at one T cell receptor (beta chain) sequence and its context. Germline CDR1 and CDR2: MGHRA and YSYEKL. The CDR3 extends over 14 amino acids. Trimming stripped 0 bases from V and 4 bases from J, with 9 bases between. Only in-frame clones appear in the TCRdb table, and some are missing; sequencing was by immunoSEQ multiplex PCR. This table has fewer than 250,000 clones, over 80% appearing once. The sample originates from a study of blood T cell repertoires in COVID-19. In the study overall: The analysed material was cDNA or gDNA that came from T cells, B-cell-depleted T cells, or PBMCs.

Specimen: peripheral blood. The rearrangement uses TRBV4-1 and TRBJ1-2; D is unresolved. The sequence came from a woman aged 55-70 years with active or convalescent COVID-19. The CDR3 here is CASSQEGLSYGYTF. CDR3 nucleotide sequence: TGCGCCAGCAGCCAAGAGGGCCTATCCTATGGCTACACCTTC.